The clone carrying this T cell receptor beta chain was recorded a few times. Its antigen is unknown. Germline loops: CDR1 KGHSH, CDR2 LQKENI. The CDR3 consists of 14 residues. Trimming took 3 bases from V and 7 from J; bases not matched to a gene: 6. This sample stems from a study of graft-versus-host responses after intestinal transplantation. General observations from the study: Circulating GvH clone levels at their peak were associated with HvG declines (early post-transplant). GvH clones were found in recipient marrow; some appeared first in ileum or blood.

Intraepithelial and lamina propria lymphocytes were freed from processed graft tissue. Generated by immunoSEQ multiplex PCR, the TCRdb table keeps only in-frame clones and is missing some. The data hold 60,000 to 75,000 clones, with 75% to 90% observed a single time. The origin of this receptor is a human patient who received an intestinal transplant, so some T cells may come from the graft donor. Sequencing was performed on ileum tissue, taken roughly 390 days after transplant. The chain carries TRBV18 and TRBJ1-3, with 7 bases aligning to TRBD1. The CDR3 loop reads CASSPRQGGNTIYF. The CDR3 DNA reads as TGTGCCAGCTCACCGAGACAGGGAGGGAACACCATATATTTT.